This note documents a single T cell receptor (beta chain) sequence. The antigen is unknown. The record originates from a study of Ad26.COV2.S vaccination and SARS-CoV-2 variants. Overall study: Within the COV1001 Ad26.COV2.S trial arm, the donor was enrolled. Study outcomes and limitations: Total responses of T cells may have been underestimated by the analyses of TCR breadth and depth.

Noted treatment: roughly 19 received Ad26.COV2.S at low or high dose, single or two shots; roughly five received placebo; per-sample allocation not given. Specimen acquisition occurred on day 63 following the initial vaccine or placebo injection. Measured with immunoSEQ multiplex PCR; TCRdb has only the in-frame clones, and not every one. Here the sample spans around 300,000 clones, around 89% being singletons. Sequencing was performed on peripheral blood, taken in a trial of Ad26.COV2.S vaccine versus placebo. This TCR came from a person aged 18 to 65 who received the Ad26.COV2.S COVID-19 vaccine or a placebo.

Here the CDR3 DNA reads TGTGCCAGCACCCGGGACACTTACCAAGAGACCCAGTACTTC. Residues: CASTRDTYQETQYF. The gene calls are TRBV2 and TRBJ2-5; possible D gene TRBD1, 6 bases. Germline V gene sequence: CDR1 SNHLY, CDR2 FYNNEI. This CDR3 has 14 residues. V dropped 7 bases and J dropped 0 bases, with 12 bases sitting between them. Full variable domain (missing parts from reference TRBV2 and TRBJ2-5): EPEVTQTPSHQVTQMGQEVILRCVPISNHLYFYWYRQILGQKVEFLVSFYNNEISEKSEIFDDQFSVERPDGSNFTLKIRSTKLEDSAMYFCASTRDTYQETQYFGPGTRLLVL.